The 9 T cell receptor beta chains below were found in one sample sequenced in a study of regulatory T cells in long-lasting Graves disease (dated by TCRdb to the early 2020s). This specimen's time point label, interpreted: persistent/refractory GD, antithyroid drugs over 5 years with positive TRAb. For both TCR sequencing and RNA sequencing, RNA was extracted from PBMCs in TRIzol. Receptor libraries were prepared by multiplex PCR. The run used an Illumina HiSeq 4000. CDR3 regions were amplified by Arm-PCR with iRepertoire HTBI primers to construct TCR beta libraries. TCRdb reran the public reads through fastp at Q25 and MiXCR, keeping productive beta chains. Identical CDR3 proteins give one entry, which carries the most common genes and DNA. The table for this sample lists roughly 700,000 distinct CDR3 sequences; 25% to 35% of them were counted only once. The top ten clonotypes cover about 40% of the sample.

The sample was peripheral blood mononuclear cells (PBMCs), taken when the disease was refractory, from a patient treated with antithyroid drugs. The receptors stem from a female donor with Graves disease.

This clonotype was detected only a few times. The chain has TRBV11-1 and TRBJ2-7; no clear D gene. V was clipped by 0 bases and J by 7 bases, with 7 bases between them. The CDR3 covers 12 residues. Germline V gene sequence: CDR1 SGHAT, CDR2 FQDESV (reference sequence). This CDR3 reads CASSLAPREQYF. DNA of the CDR3: TGTGCCAGCAGCTTAGCCCCCCGGGAGCAGTACTTC.

There are many counts of this clonotype. V is TRBV28 and J is TRBJ1-2; D is unresolved. V was pared by 5 bases and J by 2 bases, with 15 bases between. The CDR3 runs 15 residues. CDR1 and CDR2 from the germline V gene are MDHEN and SYDVKM. The CDR3 spells CASSIELGRNYGYTF. The CDR3 DNA sequence: TGTGCCAGCAGTATCGAACTGGGCAGGAACTATGGCTACACCTTC.

This clonotype was detected only a few times. This CDR3 is CASSLDGFYNQPQHF. The CDR3 DNA is TGCGCCAGCAGCTTGGACGGCTTTTACAATCAGCCCCAGCATTTT. The gene calls are TRBV5-1 and TRBJ1-5, with D hard to call. The CDR3 runs 15 residues. CDR1 SGHRS and CDR2 YFSETQ come from the germline V gene. The germline V and J ends were trimmed by 0 bases and 3 bases, with 10 bases remaining between them. Based on the CDR3 plus reference TRBV5-1 and TRBJ1-5, the full variable domain is KAGVTQTPRYLIKTRGQQVTLSCSPISGHRSVSWYQQTPGQGLQFLFEYFSETQRNKGNFPGRFSGRQFSNSRSEMNVSTLELGDSALYLCASSLDGFYNQPQHFGDGTRLSIL.

This clonotype was observed a single time. The chain uses TRBV6-1 and TRBJ1-5; no definite D call. The CDR3 has 15 residues. Germline values: CDR1 MNHNS, CDR2 SASEGT. V was shortened by 7 bases and J by 5 bases, with 18 bases between the two germline ends. The CDR3 is CASIAARGSDQPQHF. The CDR3, as DNA: TGTGCCAGCATAGCCGCCCGGGGAAGCGATCAGCCCCAGCATTTT.

This clonotype was counted ten times or more. One junction end disagrees with the germline gene, perhaps due to a read error. The V call is TRBV28, the J call TRBJ2-7; the D gene is possibly TRBD1 (6 bases). CDR3 length equals 13 residues. The germline V gene encodes CDR1 MDHEN and CDR2 SYDVKM. The CDR3 bases are TGTGCGAGCAACGGCCAGGGGAGTTTCGAGCAGTACTTC. It yields the protein CASNGQGSFEQYF.

Points on this clonotype: This likely comes from a read error, as the CDR3 has no conserved phenylalanine or tryptophan at its end. V usage is TRBV6-1 and J usage is TRBJ1-1; D call uncertain. The CDR3 loop spans 12 amino acids. CDR1 is MNHNS and CDR2 is SASEGT in the germline V gene. V shed 6 bases and J shed 0 bases, with 5 bases lying between them. The CDR3 is CASRTVNTEAFL. In DNA, the CDR3 is TGTGCCAGCAGGACGGTGAACACTGAAGCTTTCCTT.

This clonotype occurred many times. The chain links TRBV11-2 to TRBJ1-1; TRBD1 might be the D (5 bases). Germline V gene sequence: CDR1 SGHAT, CDR2 FQNNGV. The CDR3 consists of 14 residues. Trimming pared 7 bases from V and 8 bases from J, leaving 20 bases between. The DNA of the CDR3 is TGTGCCAGCATTTCCATGGGGGTAGTAGGCGAAGCTTTCTTT. Protein: CASISMGVVGEAFF.

The chain couples TRBV12-3 or TRBV12-4 to TRBJ1-1; the match to TRBD1 covers 8 bases. After removal of 5 bases from V and 3 bases from J, the junction contained 2 bases not matched to a gene. The CDR3 is 13 residues long. The CDR3 protein is CASSQGAYTEAFF. In nucleotides, the CDR3 is TGTGCCAGCAGTCAGGGGGCGTACACTGAAGCTTTCTTT.

The sample holds a few counts of this clonotype. The V call is TRBV6-5, the J call TRBJ2-5; D gene uncertain. The CDR3 covers 15 residues. The germline CDR1 and CDR2 sequences are MNHEY and SVGAGI. V gave up 0 bases and J gave up 5 bases, with 13 bases separating them. Here the CDR3 reads CASSYSKVVWETQYF. As DNA, the CDR3 is TGTGCCAGCAGTTACTCGAAGGTCGTTTGGGAGACCCAGTACTTC.